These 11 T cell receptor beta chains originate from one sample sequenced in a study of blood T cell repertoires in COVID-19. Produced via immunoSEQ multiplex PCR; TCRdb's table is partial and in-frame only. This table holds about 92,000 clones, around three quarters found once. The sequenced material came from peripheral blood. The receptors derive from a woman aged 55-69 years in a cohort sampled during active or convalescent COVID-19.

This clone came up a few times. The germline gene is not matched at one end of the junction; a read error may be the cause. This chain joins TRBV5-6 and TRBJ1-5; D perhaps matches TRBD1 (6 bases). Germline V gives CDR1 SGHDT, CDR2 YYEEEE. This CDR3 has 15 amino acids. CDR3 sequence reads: CASSAYRELDQPQHF. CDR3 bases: TGTGCCAGCAGCGCCTACAGGGAGTTGGATCAACCCCAGCATTTT.

The CDR3 reads CASSWDRSRYGYTF. The DNA for the CDR3 is TGTGCCAGCAGTTGGGACAGGTCCCGATATGGCTACACCTTC. The V call is TRBV28, the J call TRBJ1-2; 8 bases match TRBD1. Losses at the gene ends were 4 bases for V and 5 bases for J; bases not matched to a gene: 6. CDR1 and CDR2 (germline): MDHEN, SYDVKM. This CDR3 contains 14 residues.

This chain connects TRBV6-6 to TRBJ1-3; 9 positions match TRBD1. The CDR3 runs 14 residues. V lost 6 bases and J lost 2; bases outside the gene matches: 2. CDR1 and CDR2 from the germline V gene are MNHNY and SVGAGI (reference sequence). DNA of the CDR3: TGTGCCAGCAGAGGGACAGGGACTGGAAACACCATATATTTT. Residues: CASRGTGTGNTIYF.

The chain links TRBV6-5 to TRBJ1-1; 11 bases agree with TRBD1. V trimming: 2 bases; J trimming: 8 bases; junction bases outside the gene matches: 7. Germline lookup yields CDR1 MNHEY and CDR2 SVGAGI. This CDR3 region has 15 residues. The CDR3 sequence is CASSYTGQGAWEAFF. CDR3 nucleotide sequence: TGTGCCAGCAGTTACACAGGACAGGGGGCGTGGGAAGCTTTCTTT.

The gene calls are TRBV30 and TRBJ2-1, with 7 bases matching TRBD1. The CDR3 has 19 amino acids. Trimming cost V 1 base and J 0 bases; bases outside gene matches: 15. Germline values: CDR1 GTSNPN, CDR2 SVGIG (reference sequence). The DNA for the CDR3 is TGTGCCTGGAGTGCCCCGAGACAGGGTCGGCCTAGCTCCTACAATGAGCAGTTCTTC. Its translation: CAWSAPRQGRPSSYNEQFF.

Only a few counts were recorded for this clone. The CDR3, as DNA: TGCGCCAGCAGCAAGGGGGTGAACACTGAAGCTTTCTTT. Protein sequence: CASSKGVNTEAFF. The chain combines TRBV5-1 with TRBJ1-1; the D gene is possibly TRBD1 (6 bases). V lost 4 bases, J lost 0 bases, and 7 bases lay in between. The germline CDR1 and CDR2 sequences are SGHRS and YFSETQ. The CDR3 contains 13 residues.

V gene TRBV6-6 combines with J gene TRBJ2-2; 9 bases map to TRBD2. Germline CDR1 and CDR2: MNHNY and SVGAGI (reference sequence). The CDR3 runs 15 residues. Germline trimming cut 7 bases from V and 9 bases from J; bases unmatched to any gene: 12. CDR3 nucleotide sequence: TGTGCCAGCACCTCCGGGACTAGCCCCACGAGGGAGCTGTTTTTT. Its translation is CASTSGTSPTRELFF.

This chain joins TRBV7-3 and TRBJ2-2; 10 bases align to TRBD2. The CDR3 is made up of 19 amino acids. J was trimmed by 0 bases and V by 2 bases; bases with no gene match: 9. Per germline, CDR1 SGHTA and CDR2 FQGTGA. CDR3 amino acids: CASSLLPASGGANTGELFF. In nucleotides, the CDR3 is TGTGCCAGCAGCTTACTCCCGGCTAGCGGGGGCGCGAACACCGGGGAGCTGTTTTTT.

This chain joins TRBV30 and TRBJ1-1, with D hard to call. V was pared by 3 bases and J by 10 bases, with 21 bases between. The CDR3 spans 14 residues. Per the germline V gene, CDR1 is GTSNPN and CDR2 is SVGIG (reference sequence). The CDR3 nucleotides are TGTGCCTGGAGCGTCACCCCCCAGCGGCCAGCAGCTTTCTTT. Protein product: CAWSVTPQRPAAFF.

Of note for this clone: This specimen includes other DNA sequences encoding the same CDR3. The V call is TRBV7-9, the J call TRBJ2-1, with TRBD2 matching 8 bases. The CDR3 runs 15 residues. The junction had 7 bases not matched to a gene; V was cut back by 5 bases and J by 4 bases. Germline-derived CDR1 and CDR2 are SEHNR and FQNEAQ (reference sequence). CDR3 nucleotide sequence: TGTGCCAGCAGCCAGACGGGGGGGACGTACAATGAGCAGTTCTTC. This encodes CASSQTGGTYNEQFF.

CDR3 protein: CASSLSQGNTEAFF. In DNA form, the CDR3 reads TGTGCCAGCAGTTTATCACAGGGGAACACTGAAGCTTTCTTT. V usage is TRBV27 and J usage is TRBJ1-1; TRBD1 is a possible D gene (6 bases). Germline CDR1 and CDR2: MNHEY and SMNVEV (reference sequence). The CDR3 loop spans 14 amino acids. Between the trimmed V and J ends, which lost 0 bases and 1 base, there was a span of 6 bases.